The rows below give T cell receptor beta chains drawn from one sample of a study of cytomegalovirus exposure and HLA in healthy donors. Method: immunoSEQ multiplex PCR; TCRdb's copy keeps in-frame clones and lacks some. The sample comprises some 90,000 clones, approximately 80% of which are singletons, and 32% rests with the top ten. The sample consisted of PBMCs. The receptors originated from a man in his fifties in good health and CMV-seropositive. Each CDR3 is given with its conserved first and last residue. The order of the fields is V gene, D gene, CDR3 length, J gene, clone size, CDR3 protein, CDR3 DNA. The D gene is left open where the match is weak. Clone size appears in some rows only: once, few, many, or a class for an expanded clone.

>TRBV7-2|TRBD1|14|TRBJ2-1|few
CASSPRTGSDEQFF
TGTGCCAGCAGTCCTCGGACAGGGAGCGATGAGCAGTTCTTC
>TRBV5-6|TRBD2|14|TRBJ2-3|.
CASSSGLAIDTQYF
TGTGCCAGCAGCTCGGGACTAGCGATAGATACGCAGTATTTT
>TRBV7-9|.|14|TRBJ1-4|.
CASSPDRSNEKLFF
TGTGCCAGCAGTCCAGACAGATCTAATGAAAAACTGTTTTTT
>TRBV19|.|14|TRBJ1-1|.
CASRTGGENTEAFF
TGTGCCAGTAGGACCGGGGGGGAAAACACTGAAGCTTTCTTT
>TRBV5-6|.|15|TRBJ1-2|once
CASSLRGTETYGYTF
TGTGCCAGCAGCCTCCGGGGGACCGAAACCTATGGCTACACCTTC
>TRBV9|.|15|TRBJ2-1|few
CASSVGGLSYNEQFF
TGTGCCAGCAGCGTAGGAGGGTTATCCTACAATGAGCAGTTCTTC
>TRBV5-8|.|16|TRBJ2-3|.
CASSLGTETFTDTQYF
TGTGCCAGCAGCTTGGGGACAGAGACTTTCACAGATACGCAGTATTTT
>TRBV15|.|14|TRBJ1-5|.
CATSWTVINQPQHF
TGTGCCACCAGTTGGACAGTAATCAATCAGCCCCAGCATTTT
>TRBV19|.|14|TRBJ1-2|once
CASSVQKGLGGYTF
TGTGCCAGTAGTGTGCAAAAAGGACTAGGAGGCTACACCTTC
>TRBV5-1|.|16|TRBJ1-1|few
CASSLLQGMANTEAFF
TGCGCCAGCAGCTTGTTGCAGGGGATGGCGAACACTGAAGCTTTCTTT
>TRBV9|.|14|TRBJ2-1|.
CASSVLPVYSKQFF
TGTGCCAGCAGCGTCCTCCCTGTCTACAGTAAGCAGTTCTTC
>TRBV7-9|.|12|TRBJ2-7|.
CASSTQGYEQYF
TGTGCCAGCAGCACTCAGGGGTACGAGCAGTACTTC
>TRBV5-1|TRBD2|17|TRBJ2-1|few
CASSLALAGESYNEQFF
TGCGCCAGCAGCTTGGCCCTAGCGGGAGAATCCTACAATGAGCAGTTCTTC
>TRBV27|.|16|TRBJ2-6|.
CASRVQGSSGANVLTF
TGTGCCAGCAGGGTACAGGGAAGCTCTGGGGCCAACGTCCTGACTTTC
>TRBV15|.|13|TRBJ1-1|.
CATSVPSMSEAFF
TGTGCCACCAGCGTCCCTTCGATGAGTGAAGCTTTCTTT
>TRBV28|.|14|TRBJ1-5|.
CASSAPGNNQPQHF
TGTGCCAGCAGCGCCCCGGGGAATAATCAGCCCCAGCATTTT
>TRBV6-5|.|14|TRBJ1-3|.
CASQAGSGGNTIYF
TGTGCCAGCCAAGCTGGCTCGGGGGGAAACACCATATATTTT
>TRBV11-2|TRBD2|16|TRBJ2-7|.
CASSGSGSGSSYEQYF
TGTGCCAGCAGCGGTAGCGGGAGCGGGAGCTCCTACGAGCAGTACTTC
>TRBV7-9|.|14|TRBJ2-7|.
CSSSLASRSYEQYF
TGTTCCAGCAGCTTAGCGAGTAGATCCTACGAGCAGTACTTC
>TRBV19|.|14|TRBJ2-7|.
CASSLRGPTYEQYF
TGTGCCAGTAGTCTCAGGGGCCCAACCTACGAGCAGTACTTC
>TRBV7-3|.|15|TRBJ2-4|.
CASSLSQGSQNIQYF
TGTGCCAGCAGCTTAAGTCAGGGGTCCCAAAACATTCAGTACTTC
>TRBV29-1|TRBD1|12|TRBJ1-1|.
CSVGQGRAEAFF
TGCAGCGTGGGACAGGGGAGGGCTGAAGCTTTCTTT
>TRBV6-5|.|14|TRBJ2-1|.
CASSRDSGYNEQFF
TGTGCCAGCAGTCGAGATAGCGGATACAATGAGCAGTTCTTC
>TRBV19|TRBD2|17|TRBJ2-1|.
CASSTGLVVSSYNEQFF
TGTGCCAGTAGTACGGGACTAGTCGTAAGCTCCTACAATGAGCAGTTCTTC
>TRBV4-1|.|15|TRBJ1-4|.
CASSQVAAGDEKLFF
TGCGCCAGCAGCCAAGTAGCAGCAGGGGATGAAAAACTGTTTTTT
>TRBV9|.|14|TRBJ2-3|.
CASSVGLWADTQYF
TGTGCCAGCAGCGTAGGACTGTGGGCAGATACGCAGTATTTT
>TRBV4-1|.|14|TRBJ2-1|.
CASSPPGLLPEQFF
TGCGCCAGCAGCCCCCCGGGACTCCTCCCTGAGCAGTTCTTC
>TRBV7-8|.|14|TRBJ2-7|.
CASSLAINSYEQYF
TGTGCCAGCAGCTTAGCTATAAACTCCTACGAGCAGTACTTC
>TRBV7-6|.|11|TRBJ1-2|.
CASGRPGGYTF
TGTGCCAGCGGAAGACCGGGTGGCTACACCTTC
>TRBV9|.|14|TRBJ1-1|.
CASSATGTLTEAFF
TGTGCCAGCAGCGCTACAGGGACCCTGACTGAAGCTTTCTTT
>TRBV7-6|TRBD1|19|TRBJ2-2|.
CASRPTPQGAASGTGELFF
TGTGCCAGCAGGCCGACCCCACAGGGGGCCGCTTCGGGGACCGGGGAGCTGTTTTTT
>TRBV4-3|TRBD2|16|TRBJ2-7|.
CASSQTPSGDSYEQYF
TGCGCCAGCAGCCAGACCCCTAGCGGTGACTCCTACGAGCAGTACTTC
>TRBV5-1|TRBD1|14|TRBJ2-7|few
CASSEQGSPLEQYF
TGCGCCAGCAGCGAACAGGGGTCCCCCCTCGAGCAGTACTTC
>TRBV11-2|TRBD2|14|TRBJ2-7|once
CASSLGTSGSIRYF
TGTGCCAGCAGCTTAGGGACTAGCGGGAGTATTCGGTACTTC
>TRBV2|.|14|TRBJ2-7|.
CASSALGDLYEQYF
TGTGCCAGCAGTGCCTTGGGGGACTTATACGAGCAGTACTTC
>TRBV19|TRBD2|16|TRBJ2-3|.
CASRGASGRDTDTQYF
TGTGCCAGTAGAGGGGCTAGCGGGAGGGACACAGATACGCAGTATTTT
>TRBV5-1|TRBD2|15|TRBJ2-5|once
CASSFSGRGGETQYF
TGCGCCAGCAGCTTTAGCGGGAGGGGAGGAGAGACCCAGTACTTC
>TRBV6-5|TRBD1|16|TRBJ1-2|.
CASSYSVGTVLYGYTF
TGTGCCAGCAGTTATAGTGTCGGGACAGTACTTTATGGCTACACCTTC
>TRBV5-1|.|14|TRBJ2-3|few
CASSADRSTDTQYF
TGCGCCAGCAGCGCGGACAGAAGCACAGATACGCAGTATTTT
>TRBV14|.|13|TRBJ1-2|.
CASSQQGYYGYTF
TGTGCCAGCAGCCAACAGGGGTATTACGGCTACACCTTC
>TRBV10-1|.|16|TRBJ2-1|.
CASSPRTGFVNNEQFF
TGCGCCAGCAGTCCCCGAACAGGGTTTGTCAACAATGAGCAGTTCTTC
>TRBV6-6|TRBD1|14|TRBJ1-4|.
CASSYRDRFEKLFF
TGTGCCAGCAGTTACCGGGACAGGTTCGAAAAACTGTTTTTT
>TRBV7-9|.|13|TRBJ2-3|once
CASSKLSTDTQYF
TGTGCCAGCAGCAAACTTAGCACAGATACGCAGTATTTT
>TRBV5-5|.|15|TRBJ2-7|.
CASSLEGGTHYEQYF
TGTGCCAGCAGCTTGGAGGGGGGGACACACTACGAGCAGTACTTC
>TRBV7-9|.|13|TRBJ2-1|.
CASSLAQSNEQFF
TGTGCCAGCAGCTTAGCCCAGTCGAATGAGCAGTTCTTC
>TRBV29-1|.|14|TRBJ2-6|.
CSGMVGAGANVLTF
TGCAGCGGAATGGTGGGGGCCGGGGCCAACGTCCTGACTTTC
>TRBV15|.|16|TRBJ2-6|.
CATSRDRGSGANVLTF
TGTGCCACCAGCAGAGATAGGGGCTCTGGGGCCAACGTCCTGACTTTC
>TRBV18|TRBD2|14|TRBJ2-7|.
CASFREVDGGEQYF
TGTGCCAGCTTCCGGGAGGTGGACGGAGGGGAGCAGTACTTC
>TRBV11-2|.|14|TRBJ2-1|.
CASSAPVAVNEQFF
TGTGCCAGCAGCGCTCCTGTAGCGGTGAATGAGCAGTTCTTC
>TRBV7-9|.|18|TRBJ2-7|.
CSSSLSGGPTPYSYEQYF
TGTTCCAGCAGCTTGTCAGGAGGCCCCACTCCATACTCCTACGAGCAGTACTTC
>TRBV30|.|11|TRBJ1-1|.
CAWSVRGEAFF
TGTGCCTGGAGTGTACGGGGTGAAGCTTTCTTT
>TRBV10-2|.|15|TRBJ1-1|few
CASINTRDGNTEAFF
TGCGCCAGCATAAATACGCGGGACGGGAACACTGAAGCTTTCTTT